This record covers a single T cell receptor (beta chain). The antigen remains undetermined. These data are taken from a study of cytomegalovirus exposure and HLA in healthy donors. Study-wide points: Accurate prediction of most subjects' HLA-A and HLA-B alleles from TCR beta sequences was reported.

There are 13 residues in the CDR3. V lost 8 bases and J lost 5, with 10 bases in between. Germline V gene sequence: CDR1 MNHNY, CDR2 SVGAGI (reference sequence). Amplification used 60 Vbeta primers and 13 Jbeta primers. TCRdb's copy holds only in-frame clones and misses some; the assay was immunoSEQ multiplex PCR. The sample consists of 150,000 to 160,000 clones, 65% to 75% of them appearing once. The chain recombines TRBV6-6 with TRBJ1-6, with D perhaps matching TRBD1 (5 bases). Sample: PBMCs. The clonotype originates from a man aged 18 to 29 in good health and CMV-seronegative. The CDR3 sequence is CASGPGDNSPLHF. CDR3 nucleotides: TGTGCCAGCGGTCCGGGGGATAATTCACCCCTCCACTTT.